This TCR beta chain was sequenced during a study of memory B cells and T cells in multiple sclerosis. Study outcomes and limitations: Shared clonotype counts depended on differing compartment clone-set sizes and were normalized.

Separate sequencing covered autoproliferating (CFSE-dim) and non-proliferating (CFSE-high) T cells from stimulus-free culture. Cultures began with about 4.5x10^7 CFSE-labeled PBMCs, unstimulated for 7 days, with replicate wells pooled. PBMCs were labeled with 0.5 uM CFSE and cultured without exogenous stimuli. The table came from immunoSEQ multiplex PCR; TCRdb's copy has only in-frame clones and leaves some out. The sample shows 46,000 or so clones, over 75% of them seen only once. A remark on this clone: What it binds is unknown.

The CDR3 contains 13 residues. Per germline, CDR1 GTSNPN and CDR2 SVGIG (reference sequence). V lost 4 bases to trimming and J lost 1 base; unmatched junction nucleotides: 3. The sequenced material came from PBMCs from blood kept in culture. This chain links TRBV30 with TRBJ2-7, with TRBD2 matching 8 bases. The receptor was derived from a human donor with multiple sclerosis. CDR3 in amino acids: CAWTGGGSYEQYF. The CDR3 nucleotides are TGTGCCTGGACCGGGGGGGGGTCCTACGAGCAGTACTTC.